This TCR beta chain derives from a study of shared clonotypes between healthy human individuals. Study-wide context: The study drew on two women and a few men aged 18 to 49 as donors.

CDR3 length: 16 residues. The germline V gene encodes CDR1 SNHLY and CDR2 FYNNEI. V lost 3 bases, J lost 2 bases, and 6 bases stayed unmatched. The authors' processing: There were no quality scores in the junction-only immunoSEQ sequences, so filtering differed. Clones were sequenced by immunoSEQ multiplex PCR, and TCRdb holds only the in-frame ones, with some missing. Clone size and the V and J calls come from that table; the DNA yielded D and trimming. The table shows over 700,000 clones, with 72% occurring only once. The specimen was memory CD4+ T cells sorted from blood. Subset noted: CD45RA-negative fraction. This chain links TRBV2 with TRBJ2-3; 9 nucleotides line up with TRBD1. The source of this sequence is a woman in her twenties or thirties in good health. In nucleotides, the CDR3 is TGTGCCAGCAGTGACCCGGGACAGGGCCTCACAGATACGCAGTATTTT. Its protein is CASSDPGQGLTDTQYF.